The 8 T cell receptor beta chains in this list originate from one sample, sequenced in a study of blood T cell repertoires in COVID-19. Produced via immunoSEQ multiplex PCR; TCRdb's table is partial and in-frame only. The sample lists some 210,000 clones; about 88% were seen once. The sequencing sample was made of peripheral blood. All receptors derive from a woman aged 40 to 49 with acute or convalescent COVID-19.

The V and J genes are TRBV13 and TRBJ1-5; 10 bases map to TRBD1. J was trimmed by 4 bases and V by 5 bases; bases with no gene match: 8. The V gene's germline CDR1 is PRHDT and CDR2 FYEKMQ (reference sequence). The CDR3 has 16 amino acids. In nucleotides, the CDR3 is TGTGCCAGCAGCCTTCAAGGACAGGGGGGGAATCAGCCCCAGCATTTT. Translation: CASSLQGQGGNQPQHF.

This sequence joins TRBV13 and TRBJ2-4; 11 bases are shared with TRBD1. The J segment lost 1 base and the V segment lost 5 bases, leaving 13 bases of the junction unmatched. The CDR3 has 19 residues. The germline CDR1 and CDR2 sequences are PRHDT and FYEKMQ (reference sequence). The CDR3 DNA reads as TGTGCCAGCAGCCCAGGACAGGGGGCGAGAAGGGGCGCCAAAAACATTCAGTACTTC. Amino acid sequence: CASSPGQGARRGAKNIQYF.

The chain uses TRBV6-5 and TRBJ1-2, with TRBD1 as a possible D gene (6 bases). The germline gives CDR1 MNHEY, CDR2 SVGAGI. Trimming took 2 bases from V and 7 from J, leaving 14 bases between them. The CDR3 runs to 14 residues. CDR3: CASSYTNRAGGYTF. As DNA, the CDR3 is TGTGCCAGCAGTTACACAAACAGGGCGGGTGGCTACACCTTC.

The V call is TRBV2, the J call TRBJ2-7, with D tentatively TRBD2 (6 bases). From germline, CDR1 is SNHLY and CDR2 FYNNEI. The CDR3 is 14 residues long. V was cut by 6 bases and J by 2 bases, with 14 bases left in between. In DNA, the CDR3 is TGTGCCAGCAGGGGGTGGGGGGTCACCTACGAGCAGTACGTC. Its translation: CASRGWGVTYEQYV.

This chain joins TRBV7-9 and TRBJ2-1, with a weak D call TRBD2 (5 bases). The CDR3 covers 16 residues. Germline CDR1 is SEHNR and CDR2 is FQNEAQ (reference sequence). The V and J ends lost 5 bases and 4 bases respectively, with 18 bases between them. The CDR3 DNA sequence: TGTGCCAGCAGCCGGCGGTCGGGGAGAAATTACAATGAGCAGTTCTTC. Translation gives CASSRRSGRNYNEQFF.

V usage is TRBV19 and J usage is TRBJ1-1, with TRBD1 as a possible D gene (5 bases). Deletions cut 0 bases from V and 4 bases from J, with 9 bases between. The CDR3 spans 14 residues. From germline, CDR1 is LNHDA and CDR2 SQIVND (reference sequence). The CDR3 loop reads CASSIERRATEAFF. DNA for the CDR3: TGTGCCAGTAGTATAGAGCGCAGGGCCACTGAAGCTTTCTTT.

This chain uses TRBV5-1 with TRBJ2-1; 8 bases agree with TRBD2. This CDR3 has 15 residues. The V gene end was trimmed by 2 bases and the J gene end by 2 bases; junction bases not matched to a gene: 3. The germline V gene encodes CDR1 SGHRS and CDR2 YFSETQ. The CDR3 nucleotides are TGCGCCAGCAGCTTCGGGGGGGCCACCTACAATGAGCAGTTCTTC. This translates into CASSFGGATYNEQFF.

V is TRBV7-2 and J is TRBJ1-1; 7 nucleotides match TRBD1. The J segment lost 10 bases and the V segment lost 5 bases, leaving 13 bases of the junction unmatched. This CDR3 comprises 14 residues. In germline, CDR1 is SGHTA, CDR2 FQGNSA. CDR3 sequence reads: CASSPKRGQGSAFF. CDR3 in DNA: TGTGCCAGCAGCCCCAAGAGGGGGCAGGGGTCAGCTTTCTTT. Using reference TRBV7-2 and TRBJ1-1 for the parts outside the CDR3, the full variable domain is GAGVSQSPSNKVTEKGKDVELRCDPISGHTALYWYRQSLGQGLEFLIYFQGNSAPDKSGLPSDRFSAERTGGSVSTLTIQRTQQEDSAVYLCASSPKRGQGSAFFGQGTRLTVV.